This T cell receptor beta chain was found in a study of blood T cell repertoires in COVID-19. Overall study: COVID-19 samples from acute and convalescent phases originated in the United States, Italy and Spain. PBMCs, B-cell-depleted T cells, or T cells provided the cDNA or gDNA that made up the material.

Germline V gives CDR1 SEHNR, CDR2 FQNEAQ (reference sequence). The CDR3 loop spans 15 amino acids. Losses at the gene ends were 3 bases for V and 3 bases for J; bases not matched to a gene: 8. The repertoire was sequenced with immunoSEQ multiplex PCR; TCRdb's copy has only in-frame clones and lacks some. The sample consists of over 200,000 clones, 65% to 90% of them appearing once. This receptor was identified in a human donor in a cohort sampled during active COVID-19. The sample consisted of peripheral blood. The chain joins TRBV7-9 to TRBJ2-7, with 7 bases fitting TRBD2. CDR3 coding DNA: TGTGCCAGCAGCTTCGAGACTAGCCCCTACTACGAGCAGTACTTC. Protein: CASSFETSPYYEQYF.